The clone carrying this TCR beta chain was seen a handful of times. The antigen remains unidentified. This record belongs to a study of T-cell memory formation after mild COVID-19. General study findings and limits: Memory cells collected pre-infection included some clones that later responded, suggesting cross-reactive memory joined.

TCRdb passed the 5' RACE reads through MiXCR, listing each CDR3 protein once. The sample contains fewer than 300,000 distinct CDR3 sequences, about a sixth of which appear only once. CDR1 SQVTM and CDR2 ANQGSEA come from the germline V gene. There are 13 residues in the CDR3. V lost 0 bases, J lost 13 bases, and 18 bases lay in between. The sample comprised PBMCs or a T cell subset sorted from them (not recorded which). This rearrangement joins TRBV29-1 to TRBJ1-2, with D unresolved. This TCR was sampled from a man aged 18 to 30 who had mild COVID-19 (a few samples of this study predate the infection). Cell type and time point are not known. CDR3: CSVEDSTTARLTF. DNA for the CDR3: TGCAGCGTTGAAGATTCAACAACCGCCCGCCTCACCTTC.